Listed here is a single TCR beta chain. The antigen remains undetermined. The data stem from a study of CD8+CD57+ T cells in acquired aplastic anemia. Whole-study context: Mean yield of DNA from sorted CD4+ and CD8+ cells was 3 to 3.5 ug. Average CD4+ read depth in healthy donors was 11 million or so reads. Study-level results: The number of CD8+ CDR3 sequences shared by patients and controls was around 30. A significant difference in CD8+ Simpson's diversity between patients and controls was not found.

TCR beta VDJ and CDR3 profiling used genomic DNA as template. MiXCR, run by TCRdb on the reads, gives a single entry per CDR3 protein. The sample carries about 62,000 distinct CDR3 sequences, around 55% recorded once. The sample was sorted CD4+, CD8+, or CD8+CD57+ T cells (not recorded which) from PBMCs. The sequence was collected from a human donor in good health, serving as a control.

The DNA for the CDR3 is TGTGCCAGCAGAGGGTACGCCTCTAATTCACCCCTCCACTTT. This encodes CASRGYASNSPLHF. The chain couples TRBV7-6 to TRBJ1-6; no firm D call. The germline V gene has CDR1 SGHVS and CDR2 FNYEAQ. This CDR3 contains 14 residues. V dropped 6 bases and J dropped 6 bases, with 12 bases sitting between them.